This TCR beta chain comes out of a study of blood T cell repertoires in COVID-19. Study-wide background: Spain, Italy and the United States supplied samples that represented acute and convalescent COVID-19.

This clone was seen once. V gave up 7 bases and J gave up 2 bases; unmatched junction bases: 7. From germline, CDR1 is MDHEN and CDR2 SYDVKM. The CDR3 sequence is 14 residues long. Per the authors' pipeline: Estimation of nucleated cell counts relied on the amplification of reference gene primers. Generated by immunoSEQ multiplex PCR, the TCRdb table keeps only in-frame clones and is missing some. V and J calls and clone size follow that table, whereas D and trimming were derived from the DNA. Of some 45,000 clones in the sample, 75% to 80% were seen once. This chain links TRBV28 with TRBJ2-7; 8 bases agree with TRBD2. Input material: peripheral blood. The clonotype was recovered from a man in his 70s with active or convalescent COVID-19. The CDR3 DNA reads TGTGCCAGCATCACAGCGGGGGCACCCTACGAGCAGTACTTC. This translates into CASITAGAPYEQYF.